A selection of T cell receptor beta chains follows, all from one sample in a study of high-grade serous ovarian cancer treatment subgroups. The repertoire was sequenced with immunoSEQ multiplex PCR; TCRdb's copy has only in-frame clones and lacks some. The sample includes about 2,400 clones, around 72% seen only once; the top ten take over 7%. Input material: tumor tissue. The source is a human donor with high-grade serous ovarian cancer. Both conserved end residues are part of each CDR3. D genes are given only for firm matches. Some rows have no size entry. The others give once, few or many, or a class for an expanded clone.

d_gene,len,abundance,v_gene,j_gene,CDR3aa,CDR3nt
TRBD2,18,NA,TRBV7-6,TRBJ2-3,CASSLDRLAVTSTDTQYF,TGTGCCAGCAGCTTAGACCGTCTAGCGGTTACTAGCACAGATACGCAGTATTTT
TRBD1,15,NA,TRBV5-1,TRBJ1-2,CASSSSTGAGGGYTF,TGCGCCAGCAGCTCGTCAACAGGGGCGGGTGGAGGCTACACCTTC
NA,11,NA,TRBV2,TRBJ2-1,CASKLSNEQFF,TGTGCCAGCAAATTGAGCAATGAGCAGTTCTTC
NA,13,NA,TRBV7-8,TRBJ1-1,CASSLTDDGREVF,TGTGCCAGCAGCTTAACTGACGATGGCAGAGAAGTCTTT
NA,15,NA,TRBV9,TRBJ2-7,CASSLSAGPLYEQYF,TGTGCCAGCAGCCTTTCTGCAGGGCCTCTCTACGAGCAGTACTTC
TRBD1,17,large,TRBV19,TRBJ1-1,CASTVTGGEFDDTEAFF,TGTGCCAGTACCGTGACAGGGGGCGAGTTTGACGACACTGAAGCTTTCTTT
NA,16,NA,TRBV11-1,TRBJ2-3,CASSLRRQSKMDTQYF,TGTGCCAGCAGCTTACGGAGGCAGAGCAAAATGGATACGCAGTATTTT
TRBD1,16,NA,TRBV15,TRBJ1-1,CATSRDRNRGNTEAFF,TGTGCCACCAGCAGAGATCGGAACAGGGGGAACACTGAAGCTTTCTTT
NA,15,NA,TRBV15,TRBJ1-6,CATSLGRDPGSPLHF,TGTGCCACCAGCCTAGGGCGGGACCCTGGTTCACCCCTCCACTTT
NA,16,NA,TRBV5-1,TRBJ2-3,CASSLAMSQVGDTQYF,TGCGCCAGCAGCTTGGCCATGTCACAGGTGGGGGATACGCAGTATTTT
NA,11,NA,TRBV5-1,TRBJ1-2,CASGTVYGYTF,TGCGCCAGTGGGACCGTATATGGCTACACCTTC
NA,12,NA,TRBV5-8,TRBJ1-2,CASDRSSYGYTF,TGTGCCAGCGACAGGAGTTCCTATGGCTACACCTTC
NA,13,NA,TRBV27,TRBJ2-7,CASSSPARGSKYF,TGTGCCAGCAGTTCCCCGGCCAGAGGCAGTAAGTACTTC
TRBD1,14,NA,TRBV18,TRBJ1-1,CASSRDRVNTEAFF,TGTGCCAGCTCTCGGGACAGGGTGAACACTGAAGCTTTCTTT
NA,14,NA,TRBV5-4,TRBJ1-1,CASSLDTVNTEAFF,TGTGCCAGCAGCTTGGACACCGTGAACACTGAAGCTTTCTTT
TRBD1,13,large,TRBV7-2,TRBJ2-7,CASSDRVPYEQYF,TGTGCCAGCAGCGACAGGGTACCCTACGAGCAGTACTTC
TRBD2,12,NA,TRBV29-1,TRBJ2-7,CSVGGGAYEQYF,TGCAGCGTTGGGGGAGGGGCGTACGAGCAGTACTTC
NA,11,NA,TRBV19,TRBJ1-3,CASSMALGLHF,TGTGCCAGTAGTATGGCCCTTGGGTTGCATTTT
TRBD2,15,NA,TRBV11-3,TRBJ2-1,CASSLQGLGRNEQFF,TGTGCCAGCAGCTTACAGGGACTAGGGCGCAATGAGCAGTTCTTC
NA,13,NA,TRBV7-3,TRBJ1-1,CASSFQGNTEAFF,TGTGCCAGCAGCTTCCAGGGAAACACTGAAGCTTTCTTT
TRBD1,12,NA,TRBV29-1,TRBJ2-7,CSAGTGTYEQYF,TGCAGCGCTGGGACAGGGACCTACGAGCAGTACTTC
TRBD1,14,NA,TRBV6-5,TRBJ1-1,CASSKTRGDTEAFF,TGTGCCAGCAGCAAAACCAGGGGGGACACTGAAGCTTTCTTT
NA,13,NA,TRBV11-2,TRBJ2-5,CASSQTREETQYF,TGTGCCAGCAGCCAAACCCGGGAAGAGACCCAGTACTTC
TRBD1,16,NA,TRBV9,TRBJ2-1,CASSPRQGASYNEQFF,TGTGCCAGCAGCCCCCGACAGGGGGCTAGCTACAATGAGCAGTTCTTC
TRBD2,16,NA,TRBV5-1,TRBJ2-3,CASSVLAGGPTDTQYF,TGCGCCAGCAGCGTATTAGCGGGGGGGCCGACAGATACGCAGTATTTT
NA,12,NA,TRBV19,TRBJ1-2,CASSRGDYGYTF,TGTGCCAGTAGTAGAGGGGACTATGGCTACACCTTC
NA,14,few,TRBV19,TRBJ1-1,CASSIAGRGTEAFF,TGTGCCAGTAGTATAGCGGGTAGGGGCACTGAAGCTTTCTTT
NA,14,once,TRBV7-2,TRBJ1-3,CASSSGPTGNTIYF,TGTGCCAGCAGTTCAGGGCCAACTGGAAACACCATATATTTT
NA,15,NA,TRBV4-2,TRBJ2-1,CASSQEGAFYNEQFF,TGTGCCAGCAGCCAAGAGGGTGCCTTTTACAATGAGCAGTTCTTC
NA,15,once,TRBV18,TRBJ1-1,CASSPLGQRSTEAFF,TGTGCCAGCTCACCACTGGGTCAGAGGAGCACTGAAGCTTTCTTT
NA,14,NA,TRBV27,TRBJ1-1,CASSPSGGWTEAFF,TGTGCCAGCAGTCCTAGCGGGGGGTGGACTGAAGCTTTCTTT
NA,13,NA,TRBV10-2,TRBJ1-5,CASSENSNQPQHF,TGCGCCAGCAGTGAGAATAGCAATCAGCCCCAGCATTTT
TRBD2,12,NA,TRBV5-1,TRBJ2-5,CASSPGGETQYF,TGCGCCAGCAGCCCCGGGGGGGAGACCCAGTACTTC